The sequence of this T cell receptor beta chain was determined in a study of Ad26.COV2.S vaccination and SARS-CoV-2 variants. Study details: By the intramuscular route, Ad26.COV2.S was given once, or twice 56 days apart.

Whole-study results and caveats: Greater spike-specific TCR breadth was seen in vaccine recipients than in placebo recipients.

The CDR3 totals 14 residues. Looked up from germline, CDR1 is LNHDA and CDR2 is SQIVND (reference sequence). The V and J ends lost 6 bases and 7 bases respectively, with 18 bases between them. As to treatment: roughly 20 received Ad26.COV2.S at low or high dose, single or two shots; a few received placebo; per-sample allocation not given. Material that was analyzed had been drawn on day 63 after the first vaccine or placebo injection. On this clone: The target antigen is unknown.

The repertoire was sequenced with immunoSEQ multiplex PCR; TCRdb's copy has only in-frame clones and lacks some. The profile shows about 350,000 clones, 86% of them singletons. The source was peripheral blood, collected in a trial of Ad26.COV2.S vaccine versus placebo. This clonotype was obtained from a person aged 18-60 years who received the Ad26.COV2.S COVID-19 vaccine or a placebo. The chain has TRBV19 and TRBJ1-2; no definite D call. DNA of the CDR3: TGTGCCAGTAGACGACGAGGCGGTCCTCGTGGCTACACCTTC. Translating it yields CASRRRGGPRGYTF.